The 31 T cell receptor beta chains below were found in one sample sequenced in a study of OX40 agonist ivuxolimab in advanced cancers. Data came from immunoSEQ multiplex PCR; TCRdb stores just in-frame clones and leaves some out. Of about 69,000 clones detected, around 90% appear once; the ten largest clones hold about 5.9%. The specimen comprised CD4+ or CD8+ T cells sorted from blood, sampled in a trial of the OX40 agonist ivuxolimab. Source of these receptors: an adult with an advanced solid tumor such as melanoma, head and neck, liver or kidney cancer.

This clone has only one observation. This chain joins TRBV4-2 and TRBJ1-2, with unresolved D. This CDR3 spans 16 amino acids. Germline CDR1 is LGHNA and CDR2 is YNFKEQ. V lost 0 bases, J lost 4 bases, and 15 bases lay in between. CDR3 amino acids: CASSQEGQPTPYGYTF. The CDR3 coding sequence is TGTGCCAGCAGCCAAGAAGGGCAGCCGACGCCCTATGGCTACACCTTC.

For the CDR3, the DNA is TGTGCCAGCAGCTTATCCGGGACAGTATCCTACAATGAGCAGTTCTTC. Translated: CASSLSGTVSYNEQFF. The chain joins TRBV7-9 to TRBJ2-1; TRBD1 agrees at 7 bases. The CDR3 loop spans 16 amino acids. V lost 2 bases, J lost 1 base, and 5 bases stayed unmatched. In germline, CDR1 is SEHNR, CDR2 FQNEAQ (reference sequence).

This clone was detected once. CDR3 nucleotides: TGTGCCAGCTATTCCGGTTTGGGACGGACTGAAGCTTTCTTT. Translation: CASYSGLGRTEAFF. The chain links TRBV6-5 to TRBJ1-1; D is perhaps TRBD1 (5 bases). The V gene's germline CDR1 is MNHEY and CDR2 SVGAGI. CDR3 length equals 14 residues. V was pared by 8 bases and J by 5 bases, with 18 bases between.

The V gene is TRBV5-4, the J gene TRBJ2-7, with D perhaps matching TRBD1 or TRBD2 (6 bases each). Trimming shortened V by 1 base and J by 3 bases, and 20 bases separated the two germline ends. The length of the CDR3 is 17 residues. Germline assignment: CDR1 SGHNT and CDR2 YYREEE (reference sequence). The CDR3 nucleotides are TGTGCCAGCAGCTTGTTAGCCGGGGGCATAGGAAACTACGAGCAGTACTTC. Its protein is CASSLLAGGIGNYEQYF.

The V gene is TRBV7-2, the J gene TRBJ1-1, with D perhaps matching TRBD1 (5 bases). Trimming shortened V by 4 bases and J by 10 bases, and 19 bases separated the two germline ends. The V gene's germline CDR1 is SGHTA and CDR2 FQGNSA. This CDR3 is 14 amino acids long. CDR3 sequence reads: CASSSRGGAGSAFF. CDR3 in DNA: TGTGCCAGCAGCTCCCGGGGCGGGGCGGGGTCAGCTTTCTTT.

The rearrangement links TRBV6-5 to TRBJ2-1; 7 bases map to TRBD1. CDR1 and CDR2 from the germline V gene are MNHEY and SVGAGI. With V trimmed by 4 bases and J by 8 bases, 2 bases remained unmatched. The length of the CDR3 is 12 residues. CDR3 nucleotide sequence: TGTGCCAGCAGTTTGACAGGGTATGAGCAGTTCTTC. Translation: CASSLTGYEQFF.

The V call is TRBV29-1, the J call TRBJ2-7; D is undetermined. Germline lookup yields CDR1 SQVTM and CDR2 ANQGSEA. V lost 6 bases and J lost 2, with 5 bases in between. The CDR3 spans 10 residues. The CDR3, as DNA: TGCAGCGTCGGAACCTACGAGCAGTACTTC. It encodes CSVGTYEQYF.

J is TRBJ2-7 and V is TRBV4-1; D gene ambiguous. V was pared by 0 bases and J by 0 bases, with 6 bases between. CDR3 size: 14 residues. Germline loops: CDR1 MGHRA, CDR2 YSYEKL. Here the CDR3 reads CASSQERSSYEQYF. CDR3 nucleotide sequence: TGCGCCAGCAGCCAAGAGAGGAGCTCCTACGAGCAGTACTTC.

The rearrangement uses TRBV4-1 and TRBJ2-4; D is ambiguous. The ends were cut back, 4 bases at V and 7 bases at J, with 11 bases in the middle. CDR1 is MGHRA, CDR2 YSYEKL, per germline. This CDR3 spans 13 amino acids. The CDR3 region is CASSPTGVNIQYF. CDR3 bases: TGCGCCAGCAGCCCTACTGGGGTGAACATTCAGTACTTC.

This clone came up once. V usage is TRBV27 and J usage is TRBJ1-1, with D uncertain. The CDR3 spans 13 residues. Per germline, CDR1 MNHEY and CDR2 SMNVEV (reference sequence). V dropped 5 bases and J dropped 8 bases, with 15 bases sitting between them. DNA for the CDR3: TGTGCCAGCAGTCCGTACAACAAGGAGGAAGCTTTCTTT. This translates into CASSPYNKEEAFF.

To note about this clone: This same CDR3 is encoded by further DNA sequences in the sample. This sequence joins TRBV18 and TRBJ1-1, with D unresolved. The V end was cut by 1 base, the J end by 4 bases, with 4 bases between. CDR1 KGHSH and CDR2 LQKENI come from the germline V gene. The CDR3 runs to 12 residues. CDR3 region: CASSPQGTEAFF. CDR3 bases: TGTGCCAGCTCACCACAAGGCACTGAAGCTTTCTTT.

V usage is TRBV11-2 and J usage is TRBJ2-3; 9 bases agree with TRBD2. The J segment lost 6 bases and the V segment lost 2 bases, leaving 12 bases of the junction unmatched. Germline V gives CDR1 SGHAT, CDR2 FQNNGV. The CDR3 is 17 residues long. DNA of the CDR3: TGTGCCAGCAGCTTATCGGGGCTAGCGGGGTTAGGGGATACGCAGTATTTT. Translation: CASSLSGLAGLGDTQYF. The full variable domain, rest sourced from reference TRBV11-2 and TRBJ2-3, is EAGVAQSPRYKIIEKRQSVAFWCNPISGHATLYWYQQILGQGPKLLIQFQNNGVVDDSQLPKDRFSAERLKGVDSTLKIQPAKLEDSAVYLCASSLSGLAGLGDTQYFGPGTRLTVL.

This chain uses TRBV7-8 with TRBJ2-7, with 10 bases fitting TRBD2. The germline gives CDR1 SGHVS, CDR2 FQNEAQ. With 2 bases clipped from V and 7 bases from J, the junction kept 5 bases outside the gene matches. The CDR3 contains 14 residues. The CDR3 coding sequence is TGTGCCAGCAGCTTACTAGCGGGAGAACGTGAGCAGTACTTC. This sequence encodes CASSLLAGEREQYF. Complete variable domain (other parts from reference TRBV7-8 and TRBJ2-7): GAGVSQSPRYKVAKRGQDVALRCDPISGHVSLFWYQQALGQGPEFLTYFQNEAQLDKSGLPSDRFFAERPEGSVSTLKIQRTQQEDSAVYLCASSLLAGEREQYFGPGTRLTVT.

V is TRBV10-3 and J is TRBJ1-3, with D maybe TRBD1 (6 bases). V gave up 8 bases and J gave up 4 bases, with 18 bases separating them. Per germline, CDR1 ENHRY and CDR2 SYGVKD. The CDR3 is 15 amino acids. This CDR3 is CAIETGSPPGNTIYF. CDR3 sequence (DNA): TGTGCCATCGAAACAGGGTCTCCCCCCGGAAACACCATATATTTT.

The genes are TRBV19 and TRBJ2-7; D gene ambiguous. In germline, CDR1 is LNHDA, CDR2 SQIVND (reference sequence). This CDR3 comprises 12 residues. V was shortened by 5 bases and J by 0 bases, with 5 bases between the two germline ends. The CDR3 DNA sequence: TGTGCCAGTAGTGGTAACTCCTACGAGCAGTACTTC. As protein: CASSGNSYEQYF.

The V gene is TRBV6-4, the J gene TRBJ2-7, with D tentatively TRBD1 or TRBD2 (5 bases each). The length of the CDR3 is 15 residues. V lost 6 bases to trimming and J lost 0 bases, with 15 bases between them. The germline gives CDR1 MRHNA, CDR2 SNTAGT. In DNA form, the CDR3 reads TGTGCCAGCAGGGGGCCGGACTCAAGCTCCTACGAGCAGTACTTC. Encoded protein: CASRGPDSSSYEQYF.

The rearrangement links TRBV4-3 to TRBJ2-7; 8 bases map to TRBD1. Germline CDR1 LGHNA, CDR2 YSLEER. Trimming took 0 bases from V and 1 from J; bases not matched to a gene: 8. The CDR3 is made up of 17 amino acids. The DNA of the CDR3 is TGCGCCAGCAGCCAAGATCGGACAGGGCGACTTTCCTACGAGCAGTACTTC. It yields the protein CASSQDRTGRLSYEQYF.

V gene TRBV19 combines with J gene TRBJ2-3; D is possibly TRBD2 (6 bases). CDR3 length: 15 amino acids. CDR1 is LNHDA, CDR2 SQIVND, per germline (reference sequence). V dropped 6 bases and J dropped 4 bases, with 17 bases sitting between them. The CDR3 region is CASSSQEGVPDTQYF. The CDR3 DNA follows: TGTGCCAGTAGCTCCCAGGAGGGAGTGCCAGATACGCAGTATTTT.

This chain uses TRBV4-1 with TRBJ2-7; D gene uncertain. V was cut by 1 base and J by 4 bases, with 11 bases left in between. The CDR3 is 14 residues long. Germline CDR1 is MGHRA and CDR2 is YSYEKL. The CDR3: CASSQGASQYEQYF. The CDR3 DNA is TGCGCCAGCAGCCAAGGTGCGTCACAATACGAGCAGTACTTC.

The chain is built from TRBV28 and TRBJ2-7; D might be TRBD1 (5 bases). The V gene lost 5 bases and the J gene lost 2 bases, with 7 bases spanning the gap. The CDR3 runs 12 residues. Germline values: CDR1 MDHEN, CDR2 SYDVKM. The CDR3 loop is CASSQGTYEQYF. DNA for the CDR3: TGTGCCAGCAGTCAGGGAACCTACGAGCAGTACTTC.

The CDR3 nucleotides are TGTGCCAGCAGTTACTCTTCCGCCCACAATGAGCAGTTCTTC. Translating gives CASSYSSAHNEQFF. The chain carries TRBV6-5 and TRBJ2-1, with D unresolved. CDR1 MNHEY and CDR2 SVGAGI come from the germline V gene. The ends were cut back, 0 bases at V and 5 bases at J, with 8 bases in the middle. The CDR3 covers 14 residues.

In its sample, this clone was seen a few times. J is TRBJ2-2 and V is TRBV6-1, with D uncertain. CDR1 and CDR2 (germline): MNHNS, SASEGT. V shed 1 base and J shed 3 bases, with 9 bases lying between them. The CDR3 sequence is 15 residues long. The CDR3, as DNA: TGTGCCAGCAGTGAAGTGGACGGTGACACCGGGGAGCTGTTTTTT. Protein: CASSEVDGDTGELFF.

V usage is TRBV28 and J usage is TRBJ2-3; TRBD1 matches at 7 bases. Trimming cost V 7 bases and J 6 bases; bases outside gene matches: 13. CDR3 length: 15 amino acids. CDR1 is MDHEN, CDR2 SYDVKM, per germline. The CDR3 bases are TGTGCCAGCATCGTAGGACAGGCTTTCACGGATACGCAGTATTTT. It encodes CASIVGQAFTDTQYF.

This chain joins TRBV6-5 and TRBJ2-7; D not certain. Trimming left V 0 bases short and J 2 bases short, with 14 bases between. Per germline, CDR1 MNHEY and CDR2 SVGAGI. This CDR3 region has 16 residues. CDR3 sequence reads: CASSYSRQEVTYEQYF. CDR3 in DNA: TGTGCCAGCAGTTACTCGCGGCAGGAAGTCACCTACGAGCAGTACTTC.

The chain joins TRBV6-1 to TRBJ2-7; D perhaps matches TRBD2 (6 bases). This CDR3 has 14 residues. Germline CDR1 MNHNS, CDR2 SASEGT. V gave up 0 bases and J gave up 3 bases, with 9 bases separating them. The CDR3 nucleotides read TGTGCCAGCAGTGAAGCGGCGGGGAGCTACGAGCAGTACTTC. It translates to CASSEAAGSYEQYF.

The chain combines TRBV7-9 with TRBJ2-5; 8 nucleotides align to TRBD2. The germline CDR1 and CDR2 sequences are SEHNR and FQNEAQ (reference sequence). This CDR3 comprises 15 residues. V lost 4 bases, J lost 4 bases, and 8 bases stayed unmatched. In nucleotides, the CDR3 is TGTGCCAGCAGCTCCTGGCGGGGGGTCGGAGAGACCCAGTACTTC. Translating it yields CASSSWRGVGETQYF.

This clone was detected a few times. The CDR3 spells CASSHRGITEAFF. The CDR3 region has the DNA TGTGCCAGCAGTCACAGGGGAATCACTGAAGCTTTCTTT. The chain recombines TRBV28 with TRBJ1-1, with TRBD1 identical over 7 bases. Germline loops: CDR1 MDHEN, CDR2 SYDVKM. This CDR3 spans 13 amino acids. J lost 4 bases, V lost 5 bases, and 4 bases had no gene match. Full variable domain (outside the CDR3, taken from reference TRBV28 and TRBJ1-1): DVKVTQSSRYLVKRTGEKVFLECVQDMDHENMFWYRQDPGLGLRLIYFSYDVKMKEKGDIPEGYSVSREKKERFSLILESASTNQTSMYLCASSHRGITEAFFGQGTRLTVV.

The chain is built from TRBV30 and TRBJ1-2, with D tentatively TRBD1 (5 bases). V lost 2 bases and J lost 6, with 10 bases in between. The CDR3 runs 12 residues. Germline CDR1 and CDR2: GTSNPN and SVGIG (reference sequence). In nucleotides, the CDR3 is TGTGCCTGGAGTCAGGGTAGCCATGGCTACACCTTC. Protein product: CAWSQGSHGYTF.

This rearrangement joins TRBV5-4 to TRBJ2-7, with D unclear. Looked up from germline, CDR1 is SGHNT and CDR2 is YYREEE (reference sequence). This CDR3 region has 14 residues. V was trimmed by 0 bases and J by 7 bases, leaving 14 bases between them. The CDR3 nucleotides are TGTGCCAGCAGCTTGGTCCCTGAATCTCGGGAGCAGTACTTC. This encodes CASSLVPESREQYF.

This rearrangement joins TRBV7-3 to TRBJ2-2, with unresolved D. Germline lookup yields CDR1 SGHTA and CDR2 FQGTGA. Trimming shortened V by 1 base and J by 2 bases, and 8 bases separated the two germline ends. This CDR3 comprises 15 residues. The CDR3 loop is CASSLIQGNTGELFF. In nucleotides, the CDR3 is TGTGCCAGCAGCTTAATTCAAGGAAACACCGGGGAGCTGTTTTTT.

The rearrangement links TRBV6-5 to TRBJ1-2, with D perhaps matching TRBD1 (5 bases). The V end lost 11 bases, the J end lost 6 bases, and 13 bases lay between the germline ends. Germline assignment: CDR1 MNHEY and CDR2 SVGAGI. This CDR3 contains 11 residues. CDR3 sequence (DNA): TGTGCCGTCTCATTGGGGGATGGCTACACCTTC. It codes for CAVSLGDGYTF.